This is a list of T cell receptor beta chains from one sample in a study of blood T cell repertoires in COVID-19. TCRdb's table, derived via immunoSEQ multiplex PCR, lists solely in-frame clones and lacks some. The sample shows 30,000 to 35,000 clones, 80% to 90% of them seen only once. Sequencing input: peripheral blood. These receptor sequences come from a woman aged 70-85 years with active COVID-19. The CDR3 runs from the conserved cysteine through the conserved F or W. Each record gives: CDR3 protein, CDR3 DNA, clone size, J gene, D gene, V gene. D genes are given only for firm matches. Clone size is shown for a subset of rows, as once, few, many or a class of expanded clone.

CASSLGAGQETQYF | TGTGCCAGCAGCTTAGGGGCGGGGCAAGAGACCCAGTACTTC | - | TRBJ2-5 | - | TRBV7-3
CASSPGGADTQYF | TGCGCCAGCAGCCCAGGGGGCGCAGATACGCAGTATTTT | - | TRBJ2-3 | TRBD1 | TRBV4-3
CATSIRTGLWGSYEQYF | TGTGCCACCAGCATTCGGACAGGCCTATGGGGCTCCTACGAGCAGTACTTC | - | TRBJ2-7 | TRBD1 | TRBV19
CASSPGQGRNTEAFF | TGCGCCAGCAGCCCAGGACAGGGAAGGAACACTGAAGCTTTCTTT | - | TRBJ1-1 | TRBD1 | TRBV4-3
CASRLLAGGIDEQYF | TGTGCCAGCAGATTACTAGCGGGGGGGATCGACGAGCAGTACTTC | - | TRBJ2-7 | TRBD2 | TRBV7-9
CASSEAGGTKAFF | TGTGCCAGCAGTGAAGCGGGGGGGACAAAAGCTTTCTTT | - | TRBJ1-1 | - | TRBV2
CASIRQPNTGELFF | TGTGCCAGTATCCGACAGCCTAACACCGGGGAGCTGTTTTTT | few | TRBJ2-2 | - | TRBV6-5
CASSQSAGKGVETQYF | TGCGCCAGCAGCCAATCGGCGGGGAAAGGTGTGGAGACCCAGTACTTC | - | TRBJ2-5 | - | TRBV4-1
CASSLGQGGITDTQYF | TGTGCCAGCAGTTTAGGACAGGGGGGCATCACAGATACGCAGTATTTT | - | TRBJ2-3 | TRBD1 | TRBV27
CASSLRAGSNQPQHF | TGTGCCAGCAGCTTAAGGGCGGGAAGCAATCAGCCCCAGCATTTT | once | TRBJ1-5 | - | TRBV7-8
CASALGWREKDEQYF | TGTGCCAGCGCCCTAGGCTGGAGGGAAAAAGACGAGCAGTACTTC | - | TRBJ2-7 | - | TRBV28
CASSLGLAGGLGSYNEQFF | TGTGCCAGCAGCTTGGGACTAGCGGGGGGGTTAGGCTCCTACAATGAGCAGTTCTTC | - | TRBJ2-1 | TRBD2 | TRBV5-4
CSVEGDRVSDGYTF | TGCAGCGTTGAGGGTGACAGGGTCTCAGATGGCTACACCTTC | - | TRBJ1-2 | TRBD1 | TRBV29-1
CASSPGRGTYNEQFF | TGCGCCAGCAGCCCAGGGAGGGGTACCTACAATGAGCAGTTCTTC | - | TRBJ2-1 | TRBD2 | TRBV4-3
CASSYRTPGGNQPQHF | TGTGCCAGCAGCTACCGGACACCCGGTGGGAATCAGCCCCAGCATTTT | - | TRBJ1-5 | - | TRBV7-8
CASSSAGGPNGELFF | TGTGCCAGCAGCTCAGCGGGGGGGCCGAACGGGGAGCTGTTTTTT | - | TRBJ2-2 | TRBD2 | TRBV11-2
CASSDVGGSYNEQFF | TGTGCCAGCTCAGACGTAGGGGGCTCCTACAATGAGCAGTTCTTC | - | TRBJ2-1 | - | TRBV18